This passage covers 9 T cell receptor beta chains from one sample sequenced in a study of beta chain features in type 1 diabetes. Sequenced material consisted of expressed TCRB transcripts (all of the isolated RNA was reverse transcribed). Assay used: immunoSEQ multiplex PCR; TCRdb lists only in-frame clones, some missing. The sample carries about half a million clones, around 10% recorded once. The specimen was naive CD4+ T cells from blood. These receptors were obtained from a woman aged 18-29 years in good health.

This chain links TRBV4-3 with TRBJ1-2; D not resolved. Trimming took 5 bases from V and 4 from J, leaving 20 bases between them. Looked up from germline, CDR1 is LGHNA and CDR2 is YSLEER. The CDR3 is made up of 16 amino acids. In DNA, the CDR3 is TGCGCCAGCAGCGTAAAGGTTGCCCAGATGGGCTATGGCTACACCTTC. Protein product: CASSVKVAQMGYGYTF.

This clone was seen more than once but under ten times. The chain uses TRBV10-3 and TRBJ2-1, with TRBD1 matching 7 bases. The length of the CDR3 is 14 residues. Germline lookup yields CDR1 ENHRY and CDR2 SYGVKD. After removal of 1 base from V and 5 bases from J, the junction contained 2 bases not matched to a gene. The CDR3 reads CAISEYGTDNEQFF. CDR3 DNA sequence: TGTGCCATCAGTGAGTATGGGACAGACAATGAGCAGTTCTTC.

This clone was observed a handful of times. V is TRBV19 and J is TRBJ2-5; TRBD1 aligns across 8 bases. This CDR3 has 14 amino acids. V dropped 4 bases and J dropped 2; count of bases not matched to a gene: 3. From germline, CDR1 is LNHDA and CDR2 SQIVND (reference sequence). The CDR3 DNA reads TGTGCCAGTAGTACCGACAGGGGACAAGAGACCCAGTACTTC. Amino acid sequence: CASSTDRGQETQYF.

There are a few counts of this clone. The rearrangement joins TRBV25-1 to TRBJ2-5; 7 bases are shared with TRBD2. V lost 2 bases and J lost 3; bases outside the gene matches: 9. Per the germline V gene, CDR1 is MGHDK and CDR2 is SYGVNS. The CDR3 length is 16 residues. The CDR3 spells CASSEGVQAGEETQYF. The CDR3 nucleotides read TGTGCCAGCAGTGAAGGGGTCCAGGCGGGAGAAGAGACCCAGTACTTC.

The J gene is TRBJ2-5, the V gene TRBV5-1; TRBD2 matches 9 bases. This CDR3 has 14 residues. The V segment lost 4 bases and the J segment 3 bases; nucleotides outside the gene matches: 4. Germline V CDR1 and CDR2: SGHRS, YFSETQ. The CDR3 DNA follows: TGCGCCAGCAGCCAAGAGCGGGGGGAAGAGACCCAGTACTTC. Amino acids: CASSQERGEETQYF.

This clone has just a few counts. The CDR3: CASSRRGRPEPGGETQYF. For the CDR3, the DNA is TGCGCCAGCAGCCGCCGGGGGCGACCAGAACCGGGTGGTGAGACCCAGTACTTC. The chain carries TRBV5-1 and TRBJ2-5; D possibly uses TRBD1 or TRBD2 (6 bases each). Germline V gene sequence: CDR1 SGHRS, CDR2 YFSETQ. Trimming pared 4 bases from V and 5 bases from J, leaving 27 bases between. The CDR3 runs 18 residues. Drawing the rest from reference TRBV5-1 and TRBJ2-5, the complete variable domain is KAGVTQTPRYLIKTRGQQVTLSCSPISGHRSVSWYQQTPGQGLQFLFEYFSETQRNKGNFPGRFSGRQFSNSRSEMNVSTLELGDSALYLCASSRRGRPEPGGETQYFGPGTRLLVL.

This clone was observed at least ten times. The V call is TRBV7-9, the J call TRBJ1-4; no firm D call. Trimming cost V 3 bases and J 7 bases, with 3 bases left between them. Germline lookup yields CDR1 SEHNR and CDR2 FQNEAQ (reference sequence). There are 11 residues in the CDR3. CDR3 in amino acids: CASSFAEKLFF. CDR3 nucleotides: TGTGCCAGCAGCTTTGCTGAAAAACTGTTTTTT.

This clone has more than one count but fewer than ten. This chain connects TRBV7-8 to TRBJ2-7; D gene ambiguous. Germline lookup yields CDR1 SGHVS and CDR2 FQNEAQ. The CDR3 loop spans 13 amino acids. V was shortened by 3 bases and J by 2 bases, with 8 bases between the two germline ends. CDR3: CASSLWIAYEQYF. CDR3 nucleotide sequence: TGTGCCAGCAGCTTGTGGATCGCCTACGAGCAGTACTTC.

The CDR3: CASSRGAYEQYF. The CDR3 coding sequence is TGTGCCAGCAGCAGAGGGGCCTACGAGCAGTACTTC. The V gene is TRBV9, the J gene TRBJ2-7; D may correspond to TRBD1 or TRBD2 (5 bases each). CDR1 and CDR2 (germline): SGDLS, YYNGEE. With 4 bases removed from V and 2 bases from J, the gap between germline ends came to 7 bases. The CDR3 length is 12 residues.